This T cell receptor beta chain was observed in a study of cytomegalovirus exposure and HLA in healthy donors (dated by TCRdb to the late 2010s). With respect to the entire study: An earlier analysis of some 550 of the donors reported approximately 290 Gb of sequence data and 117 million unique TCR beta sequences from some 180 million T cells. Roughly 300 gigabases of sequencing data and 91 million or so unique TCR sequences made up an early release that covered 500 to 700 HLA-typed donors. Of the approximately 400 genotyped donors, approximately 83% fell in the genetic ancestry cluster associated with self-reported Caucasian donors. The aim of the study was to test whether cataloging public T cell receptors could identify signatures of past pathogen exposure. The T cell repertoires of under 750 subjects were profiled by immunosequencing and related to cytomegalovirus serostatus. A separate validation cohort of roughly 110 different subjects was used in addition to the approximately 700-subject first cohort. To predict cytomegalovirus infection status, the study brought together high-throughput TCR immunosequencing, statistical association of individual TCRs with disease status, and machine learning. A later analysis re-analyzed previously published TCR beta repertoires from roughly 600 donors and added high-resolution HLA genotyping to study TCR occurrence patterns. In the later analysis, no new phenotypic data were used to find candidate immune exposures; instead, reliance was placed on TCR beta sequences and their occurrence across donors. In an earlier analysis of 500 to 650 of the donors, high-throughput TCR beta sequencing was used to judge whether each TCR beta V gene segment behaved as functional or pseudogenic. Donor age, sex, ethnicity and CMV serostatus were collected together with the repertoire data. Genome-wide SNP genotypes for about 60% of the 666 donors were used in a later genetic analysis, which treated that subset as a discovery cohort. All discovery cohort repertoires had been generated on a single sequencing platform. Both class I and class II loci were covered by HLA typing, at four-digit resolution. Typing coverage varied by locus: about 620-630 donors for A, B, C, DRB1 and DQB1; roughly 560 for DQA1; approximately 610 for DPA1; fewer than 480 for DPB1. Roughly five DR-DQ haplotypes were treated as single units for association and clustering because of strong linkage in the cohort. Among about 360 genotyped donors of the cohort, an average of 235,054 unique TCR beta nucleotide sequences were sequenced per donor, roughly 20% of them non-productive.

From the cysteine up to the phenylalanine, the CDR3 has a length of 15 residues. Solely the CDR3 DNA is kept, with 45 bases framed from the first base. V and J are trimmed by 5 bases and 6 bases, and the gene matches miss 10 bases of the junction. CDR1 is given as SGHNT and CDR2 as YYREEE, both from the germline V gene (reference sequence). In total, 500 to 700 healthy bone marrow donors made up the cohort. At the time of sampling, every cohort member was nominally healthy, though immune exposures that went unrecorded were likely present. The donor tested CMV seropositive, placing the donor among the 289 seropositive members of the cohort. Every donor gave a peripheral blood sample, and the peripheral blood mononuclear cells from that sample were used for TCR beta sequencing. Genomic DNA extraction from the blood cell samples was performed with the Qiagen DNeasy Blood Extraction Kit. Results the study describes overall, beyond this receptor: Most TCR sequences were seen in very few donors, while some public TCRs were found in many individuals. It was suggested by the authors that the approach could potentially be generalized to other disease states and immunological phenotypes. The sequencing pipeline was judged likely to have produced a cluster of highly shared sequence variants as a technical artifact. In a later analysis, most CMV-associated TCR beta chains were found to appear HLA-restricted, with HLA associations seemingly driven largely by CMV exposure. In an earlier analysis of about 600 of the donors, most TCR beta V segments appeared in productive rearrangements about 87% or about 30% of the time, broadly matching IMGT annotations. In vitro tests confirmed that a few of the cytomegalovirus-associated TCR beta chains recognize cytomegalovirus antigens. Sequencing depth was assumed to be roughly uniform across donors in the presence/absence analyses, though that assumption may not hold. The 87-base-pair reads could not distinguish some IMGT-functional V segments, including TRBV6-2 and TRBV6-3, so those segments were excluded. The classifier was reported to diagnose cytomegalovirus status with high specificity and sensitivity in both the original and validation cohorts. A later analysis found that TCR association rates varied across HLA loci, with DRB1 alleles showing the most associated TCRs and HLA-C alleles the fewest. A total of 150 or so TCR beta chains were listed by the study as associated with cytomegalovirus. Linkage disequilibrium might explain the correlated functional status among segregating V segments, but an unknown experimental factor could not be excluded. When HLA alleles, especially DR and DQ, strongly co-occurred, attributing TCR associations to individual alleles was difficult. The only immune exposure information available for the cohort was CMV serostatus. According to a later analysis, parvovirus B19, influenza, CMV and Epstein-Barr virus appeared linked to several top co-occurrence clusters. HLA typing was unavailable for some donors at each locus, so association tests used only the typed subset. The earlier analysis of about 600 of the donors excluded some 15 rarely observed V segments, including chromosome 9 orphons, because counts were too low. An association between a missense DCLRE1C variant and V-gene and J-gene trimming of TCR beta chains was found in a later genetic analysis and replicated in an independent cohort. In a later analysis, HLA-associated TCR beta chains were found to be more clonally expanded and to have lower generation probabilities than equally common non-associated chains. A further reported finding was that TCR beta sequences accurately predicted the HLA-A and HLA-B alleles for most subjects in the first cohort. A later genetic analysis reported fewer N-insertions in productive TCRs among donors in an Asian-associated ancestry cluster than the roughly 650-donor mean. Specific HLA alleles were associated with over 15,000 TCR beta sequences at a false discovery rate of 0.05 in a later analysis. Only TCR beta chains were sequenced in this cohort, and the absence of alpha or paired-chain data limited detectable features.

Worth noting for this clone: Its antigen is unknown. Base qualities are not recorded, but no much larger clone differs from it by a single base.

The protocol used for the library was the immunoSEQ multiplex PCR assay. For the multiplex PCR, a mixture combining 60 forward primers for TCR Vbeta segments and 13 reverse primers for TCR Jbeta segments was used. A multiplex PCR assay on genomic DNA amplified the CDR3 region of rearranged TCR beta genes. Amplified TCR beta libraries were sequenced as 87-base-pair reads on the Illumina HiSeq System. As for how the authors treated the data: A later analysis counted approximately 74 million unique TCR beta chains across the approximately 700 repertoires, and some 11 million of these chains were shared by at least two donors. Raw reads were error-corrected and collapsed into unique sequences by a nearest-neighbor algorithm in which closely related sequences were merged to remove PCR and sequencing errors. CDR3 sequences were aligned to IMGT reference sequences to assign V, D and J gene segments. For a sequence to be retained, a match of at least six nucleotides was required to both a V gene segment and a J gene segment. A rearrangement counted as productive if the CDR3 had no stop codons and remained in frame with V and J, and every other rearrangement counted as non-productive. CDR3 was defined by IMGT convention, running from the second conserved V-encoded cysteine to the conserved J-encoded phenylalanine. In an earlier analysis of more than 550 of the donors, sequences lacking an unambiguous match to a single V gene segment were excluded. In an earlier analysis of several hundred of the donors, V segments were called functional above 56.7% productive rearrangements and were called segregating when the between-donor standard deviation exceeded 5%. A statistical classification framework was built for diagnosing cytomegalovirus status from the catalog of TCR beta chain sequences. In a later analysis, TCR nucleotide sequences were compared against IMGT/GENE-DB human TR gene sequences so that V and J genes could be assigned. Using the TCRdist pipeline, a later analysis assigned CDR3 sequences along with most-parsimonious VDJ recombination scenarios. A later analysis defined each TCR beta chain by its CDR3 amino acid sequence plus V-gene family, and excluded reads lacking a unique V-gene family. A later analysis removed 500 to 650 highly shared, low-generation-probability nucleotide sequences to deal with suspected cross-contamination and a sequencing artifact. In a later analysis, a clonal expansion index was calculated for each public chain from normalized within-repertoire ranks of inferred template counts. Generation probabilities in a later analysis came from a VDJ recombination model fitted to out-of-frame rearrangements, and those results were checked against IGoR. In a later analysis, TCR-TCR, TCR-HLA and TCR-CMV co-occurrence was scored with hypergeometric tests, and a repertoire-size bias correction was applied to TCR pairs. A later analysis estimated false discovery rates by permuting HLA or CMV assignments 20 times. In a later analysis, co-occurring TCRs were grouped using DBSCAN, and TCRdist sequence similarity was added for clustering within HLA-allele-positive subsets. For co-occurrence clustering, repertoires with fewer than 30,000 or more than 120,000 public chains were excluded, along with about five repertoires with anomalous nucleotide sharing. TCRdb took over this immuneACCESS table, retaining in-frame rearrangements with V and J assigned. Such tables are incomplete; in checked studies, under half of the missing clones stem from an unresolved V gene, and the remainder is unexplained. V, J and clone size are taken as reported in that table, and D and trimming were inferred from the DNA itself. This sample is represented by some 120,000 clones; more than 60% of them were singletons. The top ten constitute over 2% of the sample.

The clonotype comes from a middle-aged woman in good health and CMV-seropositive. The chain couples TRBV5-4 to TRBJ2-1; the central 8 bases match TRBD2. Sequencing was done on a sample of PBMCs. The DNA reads TGTGCCAGCAGTTCCGGGGGGGGCGTCCCCAATGAGCAGTTCTTC. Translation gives CASSSGGGVPNEQFF.